These T cell receptor beta chains were read from a single sample in a study of beta chain features in type 1 diabetes. Assay used: immunoSEQ multiplex PCR; TCRdb lists only in-frame clones, some missing. Among hundreds of thousands of clones, roughly 15% were seen once, and the ten largest hold more than 6.5%. Sequenced sample: central memory CD4+ T cells from blood. The receptors were sampled from a man aged 25 to 45 in good health. Each CDR3 is given with its conserved first and last residue. A D gene is named only where the DNA matches it firmly. The size of a clone is reported for some rows only, either as once, few or many, or as a class for expanded clones.

clone size	D gene	J gene	V gene	CDR3 protein	CDR3 DNA
NA	NA	TRBJ2-1	TRBV11-2	CASSLTLSHDEQFF	TGTGCCAGCAGCTTAACCCTTAGCCACGATGAGCAGTTCTTC
few	NA	TRBJ2-7	TRBV20-1	CSARVGHEQYF	TGCAGTGCTAGAGTTGGACACGAGCAGTACTTC
few	NA	TRBJ2-1	TRBV7-3	CASSLDRYNEQFF	TGTGCCAGCAGCCTCGACAGGTACAATGAGCAGTTCTTC
many	NA	TRBJ2-4	TRBV7-2	CASSLGYGNIQYF	TGTGCCAGCAGCTTAGGATATGGAAACATTCAGTACTTC
NA	TRBD1	TRBJ1-3	TRBV18	CASSPGQVSSGNTIYF	TGTGCCAGCTCACCGGGACAGGTCAGCTCTGGAAACACCATATATTTT
NA	TRBD2	TRBJ2-1	TRBV6-5	CASSGLAGVTNEQFF	TGTGCCAGCAGTGGACTAGCGGGGGTGACAAATGAGCAGTTCTTC
NA	TRBD1	TRBJ2-5	TRBV5-1	CASSGQEPETQYF	TGCGCCAGCAGCGGACAGGAACCCGAGACCCAGTACTTC
once	NA	TRBJ1-5	TRBV5-4	CASSLAGTQPQHF	TGTGCCAGCAGCTTGGCAGGGACCCAGCCCCAGCATTTT
NA	NA	TRBJ2-3	TRBV11-2	CASSLVGGASTDTQYF	TGTGCCAGCAGCTTAGTTGGTGGAGCTAGCACAGATACGCAGTATTTT
NA	TRBD2	TRBJ2-5	TRBV7-6	CASSPGGAKETQYF	TGTGCCAGCAGCCCGGGGGGGGCTAAAGAGACCCAGTACTTC
few	NA	TRBJ1-6	TRBV7-2	CASSLAQGRNSPLHF	TGTGCCAGCAGCTTAGCACAGGGACGGAATTCACCCCTCCACTTT
few	NA	TRBJ2-1	TRBV20-1	CSAGLKKQFF	TGCAGTGCTGGATTGAAGAAGCAGTTCTTC
few	NA	TRBJ2-5	TRBV11-3	CASSSSGAFETQYF	TGTGCCAGCAGCTCCTCGGGAGCTTTTGAGACCCAGTACTTC
few	TRBD1	TRBJ1-1	TRBV6-5	CASSDRANTEAFF	TGTGCCAGCAGTGACAGGGCCAACACTGAAGCTTTCTTT
many	TRBD2	TRBJ2-2	TRBV2	CASSRGGTTGELFF	TGTGCCAGCAGTCGCGGGGGGACCACCGGGGAGCTGTTTTTT
few	TRBD2	TRBJ2-3	TRBV5-1	CASSFLAGGTDTQYF	TGCGCCAGCAGCTTCCTAGCGGGGGGCACAGATACGCAGTATTTT
few	NA	TRBJ2-5	TRBV29-1	CSVVSTETQYF	TGCAGCGTTGTGTCGACGGAGACCCAGTACTTC
once	NA	TRBJ2-1	TRBV9	CASSNHDYAPESSHGEQFF	TGTGCCAGCAGCAACCACGACTATGCGCCTGAATCGTCACACGGTGAGCAGTTCTTC
few	NA	TRBJ2-3	TRBV10-3	CAITPDGTDTQYF	TGTGCCATCACTCCGGACGGCACAGATACGCAGTATTTT
NA	NA	TRBJ2-1	TRBV7-7	CASRLTLAREQFF	TGTGCCAGCAGGCTGACCCTAGCCAGGGAGCAGTTCTTC
few	NA	TRBJ2-7	TRBV11-2	CASSIPTLGREQYF	TGTGCCAGCAGCATACCTACTCTGGGGAGGGAGCAGTACTTC
few	NA	TRBJ1-6	TRBV6-5	CASRGRDSYNSPLHF	TGTGCCAGCAGAGGAAGGGACTCCTATAATTCACCCCTCCACTTT
few	NA	TRBJ2-1	TRBV27	CASSRGRSYNEQFF	TGTGCCAGCAGCCGGGGACGCTCCTACAATGAGCAGTTCTTC
few	NA	TRBJ1-2	TRBV28	CASRRVGYTF	TGTGCCAGTAGGCGAGTTGGCTACACCTTC
few	NA	TRBJ2-2	TRBV5-1	CASSLDGQRAGELFF	TGCGCCAGCAGCTTGGACGGACAGAGGGCCGGGGAGCTGTTTTTT
few	TRBD1	TRBJ1-5	TRBV18	CASSPDRESKPQHF	TGTGCCAGCTCACCAGACAGGGAATCAAAGCCCCAGCATTTT
NA	NA	TRBJ2-2	TRBV21-1	CASSTGTQNTGELFF	TGTGCCAGCAGCACCGGGACACAGAACACCGGGGAGCTGTTTTTT
NA	TRBD1	TRBJ1-1	TRBV15	CATSRERQGFNTEAFF	TGTGCCACCAGCAGAGAGCGACAGGGGTTCAACACTGAAGCTTTCTTT
many	NA	TRBJ1-1	TRBV25-1	CASSEDRQMNTEAFF	TGTGCCAGCAGTGAAGACCGGCAAATGAACACTGAAGCTTTCTTT
few	NA	TRBJ2-1	TRBV14	CASSQASYNEQFF	TGTGCCAGCAGCCAAGCCTCCTACAATGAGCAGTTCTTC
NA	NA	TRBJ1-1	TRBV11-1	CASSLSAGDTEAFF	TGTGCCAGCAGCTTATCGGCAGGGGACACTGAAGCTTTCTTT
NA	NA	TRBJ2-1	TRBV7-2	CASSLWGETSYNEQFF	TGTGCCAGCAGCTTATGGGGGGAGACTTCCTACAATGAGCAGTTCTTC
NA	TRBD1	TRBJ1-2	TRBV30	CAWSGGTGTYGYTF	TGTGCCTGGAGTGGGGGGACAGGGACCTATGGCTACACCTTC
many	TRBD2	TRBJ2-1	TRBV5-1	CASSLGGLAGRYNEQFF	TGCGCCAGCAGCTTGGGAGGACTAGCGGGACGCTACAATGAGCAGTTCTTC
once	TRBD2	TRBJ2-2	TRBV9	CASSDGTSGSTEPGELFF	TGTGCCAGCAGCGATGGGACTAGCGGGAGTACGGAACCCGGGGAGCTGTTTTTT
NA	NA	TRBJ2-2	TRBV5-1	CASSLYREVNTGELFF	TGCGCCAGCAGCTTGTACAGGGAAGTGAACACCGGGGAGCTGTTTTTT
few	NA	TRBJ1-4	TRBV15	CATSREKGEKLFF	TGTGCCACCAGCAGAGAGAAAGGTGAAAAACTGTTTTTT
few	NA	TRBJ2-5	TRBV27	CASSSPQGGTETQYF	TGTGCCAGCAGTTCCCCACAGGGAGGGACAGAGACCCAGTACTTC
NA	NA	TRBJ2-2	TRBV4-3	CASSQVGGTGELFF	TGCGCCAGCAGCCAAGTCGGTGGGACCGGGGAGCTGTTTTTT
NA	NA	TRBJ1-5	TRBV18	CASSPPGGRGQPQHF	TGTGCCAGCTCACCACCGGGGGGGCGAGGCCAGCCCCAGCATTTT
many	TRBD1	TRBJ2-1	TRBV7-3	CASSVRQGWGNEQFF	TGTGCCAGCAGCGTACGACAGGGTTGGGGCAATGAGCAGTTCTTC
NA	NA	TRBJ2-3	TRBV7-2	CASSLDRSDTQYF	TGTGCCAGCAGCTTAGATCGGTCGGATACGCAGTATTTT
NA	NA	TRBJ1-5	TRBV27	CASRSTDSPLQPQHF	TGTGCCAGCAGGTCGACAGACTCCCCACTTCAGCCCCAGCATTTT
NA	TRBD2	TRBJ2-1	TRBV11-1	CASSFPGLAGGRPLF	TGTGCCAGCAGCTTCCCGGGACTAGCGGGGGGCCGCCCCCTCTTC
NA	TRBD1	TRBJ1-2	TRBV29-1	CSVPTGQGLTYGYTF	TGCAGCGTTCCGACCGGACAGGGGCTCACCTATGGCTACACCTTC
NA	NA	TRBJ1-1	TRBV11-3	CASSFVENEAFF	TGTGCCAGCAGCTTCGTCGAGAATGAAGCTTTCTTT
many	NA	TRBJ2-2	TRBV5-1	CASSLGHTGELFF	TGCGCCAGCAGCTTGGGACACACCGGGGAGCTGTTTTTT
NA	NA	TRBJ2-5	TRBV9	CASSSRPGWETQYF	TGTGCCAGCAGCTCCAGACCGGGGTGGGAGACCCAGTACTTC
NA	NA	TRBJ1-5	TRBV27	CASSETWNNQPQHF	TGTGCCAGCAGTGAAACTTGGAACAATCAGCCCCAGCATTTT
NA	TRBD1	TRBJ2-7	TRBV5-4	CASSLGIGQGYEQYF	TGTGCCAGCAGCTTGGGGATTGGACAGGGGTACGAGCAGTACTTC
many	TRBD2	TRBJ2-3	TRBV5-4	CASSSSGATDTQYF	TGTGCCAGCAGCTCTAGCGGGGCCACAGATACGCAGTATTTT
NA	NA	TRBJ2-1	TRBV5-4	CASSLGARPPDEQFF	TGTGCCAGCAGCTTGGGAGCCAGGCCTCCCGATGAGCAGTTCTTC
few	NA	TRBJ1-1	TRBV7-8	CASSFGFHDGTEAFF	TGTGCCAGCAGCTTCGGGTTTCACGATGGGACTGAAGCTTTCTTT
NA	TRBD1	TRBJ2-2	TRBV2	CASSQQPRQGAGELFF	TGTGCCAGCAGCCAACAACCCCGACAGGGGGCCGGGGAGCTGTTTTTT
NA	NA	TRBJ2-5	TRBV10-3	CAISELQAETQYF	TGTGCCATCAGTGAACTACAGGCAGAGACCCAGTACTTC